The 5 T cell receptor beta chains below all came from one sample that was sequenced in a study of blood T cell repertoires in COVID-19. Produced via immunoSEQ multiplex PCR; TCRdb's table is partial and in-frame only. In the table there are tens of thousands of clones, about 85% of which are singletons. The material sequenced was peripheral blood. The receptors shown here come from a woman aged 45-65 years with active or convalescent COVID-19.

The V and J genes are TRBV5-1 and TRBJ1-3; D possibly corresponds to TRBD1 (6 bases). The V and J ends lost 2 bases and 3 bases respectively, with 9 bases between them. Germline-derived CDR1 and CDR2 are SGHRS and YFSETQ. The CDR3 is 14 amino acids. The CDR3 DNA is TGCGCCAGCAGCTTACAGGGTAATGGAAACACCATATATTTT. As protein: CASSLQGNGNTIYF.

This sequence joins TRBV4-1 and TRBJ2-3; D might be TRBD2 (6 bases). Looked up from germline, CDR1 is MGHRA and CDR2 is YSYEKL. The CDR3 has 16 residues. Trimming stripped 1 base from V and 0 bases from J, with 11 bases between. The DNA for the CDR3 is TGCGCCAGCAGCCAAGTTTTGGGGGGTAGCACAGATACGCAGTATTTT. This gives the protein CASSQVLGGSTDTQYF.

The rearrangement joins TRBV24-1 to TRBJ2-7; 7 bases map to TRBD1. Germline-derived CDR1 and CDR2 are KGHDR and SFDVKD. The CDR3 covers 13 residues. Trimming cost V 6 bases and J 5 bases; bases outside gene matches: 6. The CDR3 reads CATSHRGSNEQYF. As DNA, the CDR3 is TGTGCCACCAGTCACAGGGGTTCGAACGAGCAGTACTTC.

This clone has at least ten counts. The J gene is TRBJ1-6, the V gene TRBV4-3, with D hard to call. The CDR3 length is 15 residues. V was clipped by 1 base and J by 10 bases, with 14 bases between them. The germline V gene has CDR1 LGHNA and CDR2 YSLEER. The CDR3 DNA reads TGCGCCAGCAGCCAAGCTGATTCAGGTCGGTCACCCCTCCACTTT. Its protein product is CASSQADSGRSPLHF.

This clone was detected once. The rearrangement joins TRBV9 to TRBJ2-7, with D maybe TRBD1 (5 bases). Trimming removed 5 bases from V and 0 bases from J, with 15 bases in between. The CDR3 extends over 15 amino acids. Germline V gene sequence: CDR1 SGDLS, CDR2 YYNGEE. The CDR3 nucleotides are TGTGCCAGCAGTTCAGACAGCCGGAGCTCCTACGAGCAGTACTTC. Protein product: CASSSDSRSSYEQYF.